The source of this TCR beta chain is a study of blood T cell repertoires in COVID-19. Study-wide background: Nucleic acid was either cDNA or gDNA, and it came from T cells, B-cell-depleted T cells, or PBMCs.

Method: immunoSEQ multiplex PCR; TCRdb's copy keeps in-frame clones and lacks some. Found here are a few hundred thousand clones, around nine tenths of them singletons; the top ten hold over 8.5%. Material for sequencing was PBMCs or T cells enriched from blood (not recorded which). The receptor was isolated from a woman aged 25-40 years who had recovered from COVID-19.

CDR3 amino acids: CASSQDAGVLNEQFF. In DNA, the CDR3 is TGTGCCAGCAGCCAAGACGCCGGTGTGTTGAATGAGCAGTTCTTC. The chain is built from TRBV3-1 (or the pseudogene TRBV3-2) and TRBJ2-1; D uncertain. The V and J ends lost 0 bases and 7 bases respectively, with 13 bases between them. The CDR3 sequence is 15 residues long. Germline CDR1 is LGHDT and CDR2 is YNNKEL (reference sequence).